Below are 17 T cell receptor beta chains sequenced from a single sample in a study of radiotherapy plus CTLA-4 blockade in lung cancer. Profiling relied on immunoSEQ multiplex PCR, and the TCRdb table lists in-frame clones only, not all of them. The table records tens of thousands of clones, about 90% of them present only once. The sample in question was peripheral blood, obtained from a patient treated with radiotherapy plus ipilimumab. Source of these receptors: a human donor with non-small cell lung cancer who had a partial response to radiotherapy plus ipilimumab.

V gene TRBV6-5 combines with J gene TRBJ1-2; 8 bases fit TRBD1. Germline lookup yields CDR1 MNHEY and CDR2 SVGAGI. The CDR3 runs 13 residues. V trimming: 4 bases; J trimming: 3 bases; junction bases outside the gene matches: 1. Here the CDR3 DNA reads TGTGCCAGCAGTTTGACAGGGGACTATGGCTACACCTTC. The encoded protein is CASSLTGDYGYTF.

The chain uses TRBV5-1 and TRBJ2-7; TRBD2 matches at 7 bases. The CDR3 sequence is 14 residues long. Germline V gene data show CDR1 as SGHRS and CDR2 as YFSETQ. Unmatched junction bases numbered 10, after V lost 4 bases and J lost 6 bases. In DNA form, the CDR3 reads TGCGCCAGCAGCAGGACGGGAGGATCTCTCGAGCAGTACGTC. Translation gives CASSRTGGSLEQYV.

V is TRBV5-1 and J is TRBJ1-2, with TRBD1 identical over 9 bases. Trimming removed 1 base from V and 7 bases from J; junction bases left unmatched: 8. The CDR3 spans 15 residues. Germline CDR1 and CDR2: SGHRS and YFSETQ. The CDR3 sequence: CASSLSNRGHGGYTF. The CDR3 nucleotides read TGCGCCAGCAGCTTGTCGAACAGGGGGCATGGTGGCTACACCTTC. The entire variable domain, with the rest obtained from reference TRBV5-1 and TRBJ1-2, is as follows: KAGVTQTPRYLIKTRGQQVTLSCSPISGHRSVSWYQQTPGQGLQFLFEYFSETQRNKGNFPGRFSGRQFSNSRSEMNVSTLELGDSALYLCASSLSNRGHGGYTFGSGTRLTVV.

DNA for the CDR3: TGTGCCACCAGCAGAGATCTTATAGCGGGAGCGATAAATGAGCAGTTCTTC. This encodes CATSRDLIAGAINEQFF. The gene calls are TRBV15 and TRBJ2-1, with 9 bases matching TRBD2. The germline V gene has CDR1 LNHNV and CDR2 YYDKDF (reference sequence). The ends lost 0 bases at V and 7 bases at J; junction bases unmatched: 10. The CDR3 is 17 amino acids.

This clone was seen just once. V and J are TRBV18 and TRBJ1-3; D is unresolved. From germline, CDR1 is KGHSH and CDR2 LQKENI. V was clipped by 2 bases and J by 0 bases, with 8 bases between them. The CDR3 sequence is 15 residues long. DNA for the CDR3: TGTGCCAGCTCACCATTGTTGAGCTCTGGAAACACCATATATTTT. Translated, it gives CASSPLLSSGNTIYF.

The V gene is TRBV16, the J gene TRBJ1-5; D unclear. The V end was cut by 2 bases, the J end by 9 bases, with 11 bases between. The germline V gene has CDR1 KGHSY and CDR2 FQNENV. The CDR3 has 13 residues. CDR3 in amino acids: CASSQLTPRPQHF. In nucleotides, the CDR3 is TGTGCCAGCAGCCAACTTACTCCACGGCCCCAGCATTTT.

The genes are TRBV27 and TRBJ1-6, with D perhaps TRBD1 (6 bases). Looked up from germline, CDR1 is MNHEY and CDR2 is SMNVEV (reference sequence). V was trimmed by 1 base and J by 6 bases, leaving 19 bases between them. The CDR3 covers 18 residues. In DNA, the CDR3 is TGTGCCAGCAGTTTATTTTTTGCAGGGGAAGTTGGTAATTCACCCCTCCACTTT. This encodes CASSLFFAGEVGNSPLHF.

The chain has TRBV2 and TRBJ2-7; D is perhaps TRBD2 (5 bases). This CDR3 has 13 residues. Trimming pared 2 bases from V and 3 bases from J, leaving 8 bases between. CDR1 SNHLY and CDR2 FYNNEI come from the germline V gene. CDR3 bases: TGTGCCAGCAGTGAATCCGGGGACTACGAGCAGTACTTC. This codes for CASSESGDYEQYF.

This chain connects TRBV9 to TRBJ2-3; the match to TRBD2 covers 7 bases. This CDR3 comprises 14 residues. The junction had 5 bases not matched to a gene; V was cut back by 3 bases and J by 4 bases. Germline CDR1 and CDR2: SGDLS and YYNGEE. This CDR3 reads CASSAAGLADTQYF. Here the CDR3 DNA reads TGTGCCAGCAGCGCAGCGGGACTCGCAGATACGCAGTATTTT.

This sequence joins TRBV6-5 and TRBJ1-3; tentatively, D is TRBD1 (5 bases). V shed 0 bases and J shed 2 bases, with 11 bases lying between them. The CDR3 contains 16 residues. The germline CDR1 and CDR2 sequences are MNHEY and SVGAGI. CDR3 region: CASSYSGGGPGNTIYF. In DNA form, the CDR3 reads TGTGCCAGCAGTTACTCGGGGGGGGGACCTGGAAACACCATATATTTT.

CDR3 sequence: CASSLTGTGRIYEQFF. The CDR3 DNA follows: TGTGCCAGCAGCTTAACCGGGACAGGGCGAATCTATGAGCAGTTCTTC. V gene TRBV11-3 combines with J gene TRBJ2-1; 9 positions agree with TRBD1. The V segment lost 2 bases and the J segment 8 bases; nucleotides outside the gene matches: 10. The length of the CDR3 is 16 residues. Germline CDR1 and CDR2: SGHNT and YENEEA.

This CDR3 reads CASSSDSSGGYTF. The CDR3 DNA is TGTGCCAGCAGTTCCGACTCGTCGGGGGGCTACACCTTC. The gene calls are TRBV6-5 and TRBJ1-2; D unclear. The V end lost 4 bases, the J end lost 8 bases, and 14 bases lay between the germline ends. This CDR3 region has 13 residues. Per the germline V gene, CDR1 is MNHEY and CDR2 is SVGAGI.

The CDR3 DNA reads as TGTGCCAGCAGCTTAGTTTCTAGCGGATCCTACGAGCAGTACGTC. Protein: CASSLVSSGSYEQYV. This chain links TRBV7-2 with TRBJ2-7, with TRBD2 matching 7 bases. From germline, CDR1 is SGHTA and CDR2 FQGNSA. This CDR3 region has 15 residues. The trim removed 1 base at V and 1 base at J, leaving 4 bases unmatched.

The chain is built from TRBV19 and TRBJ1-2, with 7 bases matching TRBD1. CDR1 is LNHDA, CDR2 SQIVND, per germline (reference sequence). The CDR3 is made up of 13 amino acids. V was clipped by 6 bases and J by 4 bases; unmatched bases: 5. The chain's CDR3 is CASSGGTAYGYTF. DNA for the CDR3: TGTGCCAGTAGCGGCGGGACAGCCTATGGCTACACCTTC.

The CDR3 region is CASSVSERTGNTIYF. CDR3 DNA: TGTGCCAGCAGCGTAAGCGAGAGGACTGGAAACACCATATATTTT. The genes are TRBV9 and TRBJ1-3; unclear D gene. Germline CDR1 reads SGDLS; CDR2 reads YYNGEE. The V end was cut by 1 base, the J end by 2 bases, with 10 bases between. The CDR3 has 15 amino acids.

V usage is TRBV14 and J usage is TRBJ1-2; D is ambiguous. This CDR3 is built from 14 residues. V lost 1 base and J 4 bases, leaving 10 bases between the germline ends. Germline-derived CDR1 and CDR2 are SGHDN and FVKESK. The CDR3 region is CASSQGPGFYGYTF. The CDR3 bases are TGTGCCAGCAGCCAAGGGCCGGGGTTCTATGGCTACACCTTC.

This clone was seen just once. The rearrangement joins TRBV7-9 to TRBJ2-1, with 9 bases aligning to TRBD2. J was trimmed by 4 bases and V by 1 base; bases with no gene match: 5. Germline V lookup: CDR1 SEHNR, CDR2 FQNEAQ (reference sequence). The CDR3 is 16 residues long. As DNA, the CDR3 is TGTGCCAGCAGCTTAGAGGGCGGGAGGGGTTACAATGAGCAGTTCTTC. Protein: CASSLEGGRGYNEQFF.